This passage covers 12 T cell receptor beta chains from one sample sequenced in a study of blood T cell repertoires in COVID-19. Assay used: immunoSEQ multiplex PCR; TCRdb lists only in-frame clones, some missing. The repertoire has 110,000 or so clones, around four fifths of them found once; the top ten carry roughly 4%. The sample was peripheral blood. The receptors were sampled from a woman in her 70s with acute or convalescent COVID-19.

In this sample, this clone turned up once. CDR3 sequence reads: CAWDPTGGKDIQYF. CDR3 in DNA: TGTGCCTGGGACCCGACAGGGGGCAAGGACATTCAGTACTTC. The chain carries TRBV30 and TRBJ2-4; 10 bases fit TRBD1. Germline values: CDR1 GTSNPN, CDR2 SVGIG (reference sequence). V shed 5 bases, J shed 8 bases, and the junction held 9 bases outside the gene matches. The CDR3 consists of 14 residues.

The CDR3 region is CASSAGVELGIYTF. CDR3 DNA sequence: TGCGCCAGCAGCGCGGGCGTGGAACTTGGGATATACACCTTC. The V call is TRBV5-1, the J call TRBJ1-2; unclear D gene. The CDR3 extends over 14 amino acids. Germline assignment: CDR1 SGHRS and CDR2 YFSETQ. The V gene lost 4 bases and the J gene lost 11 bases, with 21 bases spanning the gap.

This chain links TRBV11-3 with TRBJ2-1, with D perhaps TRBD2 (6 bases). V lost 5 bases to trimming and J lost 8 bases, with 31 bases between them. Germline V CDR1 and CDR2: SGHNT, YENEEA. CDR3 size: 19 residues. The CDR3 DNA reads as TGTGCCAGCAGCGTAGGGGTGACGCCGGGACTTCTGCTTAGGGATGAGCAGTTCTTC. This codes for CASSVGVTPGLLLRDEQFF.

The genes are TRBV6-5 and TRBJ2-7, with TRBD1 identical over 7 bases. The CDR3 sequence is 14 residues long. J lost 0 bases, V lost 2 bases, and 1 base had no gene match. CDR1 is MNHEY, CDR2 SVGAGI, per germline. The CDR3 DNA reads as TGTGCCAGCAGTTACAGGGACAGCTCCTACGAGCAGTACTTC. As protein: CASSYRDSSYEQYF.

The rearrangement joins TRBV7-3 to TRBJ1-1; TRBD1 aligns across 7 bases. The CDR3 covers 16 residues. V lost 2 bases, J lost 2 bases, and 8 bases stayed unmatched. The germline V gene encodes CDR1 SGHTA and CDR2 FQGTGA. The CDR3, as DNA: TGTGCCAGCAGCTTAGGGCCACAGGGGCTCAACACTGAAGCTTTCTTT. The encoded protein is CASSLGPQGLNTEAFF.

V gene TRBV28 combines with J gene TRBJ1-2, with D uncertain. V was cut by 6 bases and J by 14 bases, with 16 bases left in between. Germline lookup yields CDR1 MDHEN and CDR2 SYDVKM. CDR3 length: 11 residues. For the CDR3, the DNA is TGTGCCAGCAGCGAGGGAGATACCGCAACCTTC. This gives the protein CASSEGDTATF.

V and J are TRBV6-6 and TRBJ2-7; 9 bases match TRBD1. Trimming cost V 6 bases and J 4 bases; bases outside gene matches: 7. The germline V gene has CDR1 MNHNY and CDR2 SVGAGI (reference sequence). The CDR3 loop spans 14 amino acids. The CDR3 loop is CASSRTGGGYEQYV. The CDR3 coding sequence is TGTGCCAGCAGCCGTACAGGGGGCGGGTACGAGCAGTACGTC.

The chain employs TRBV5-6 and TRBJ1-4; D is unclear. CDR1 and CDR2 (germline): SGHDT, YYEEEE. The CDR3 covers 14 residues. V was trimmed by 0 bases and J by 7 bases, leaving 10 bases between them. For the CDR3, the DNA is TGTGCCAGCAGCTTGGGACTGGAAGGTGAAAAACTGTTTTTT. Its translation is CASSLGLEGEKLFF.

The V gene is TRBV28, the J gene TRBJ2-6; TRBD1 is a possible D gene (6 bases). CDR3 size: 15 residues. The V gene's germline CDR1 is MDHEN and CDR2 SYDVKM. Between the trimmed V and J ends, which lost 6 bases and 2 bases, there was a span of 11 bases. CDR3 DNA: TGTGCCAGCAGAGATACAGGGCCTGGGGCCAACGTCCTGACTTTC. Its translation is CASRDTGPGANVLTF.

The chain has TRBV3-1 (or the pseudogene TRBV3-2) and TRBJ2-3; 9 bases map to TRBD2. The CDR3 contains 15 residues. In germline, CDR1 is LGHDT, CDR2 YNNKEL (reference sequence). The trim removed 2 bases at V and 4 bases at J, leaving 4 bases unmatched. The CDR3: CASSQYLAGADTQYF. As DNA, the CDR3 is TGTGCCAGCAGCCAATATTTAGCGGGAGCAGATACGCAGTATTTT.

In DNA, the CDR3 is TGCGCCAGCAGCTTGTCGGACAGTAATGAAAAACTGTTTTTT. It is translated as CASSLSDSNEKLFF. V and J are TRBV5-1 and TRBJ1-4; D is possibly TRBD1 (6 bases). V dropped 1 base and J dropped 4 bases, with 8 bases sitting between them. The germline V gene encodes CDR1 SGHRS and CDR2 YFSETQ. CDR3 length: 14 amino acids. Drawing the rest from reference TRBV5-1 and TRBJ1-4, the complete variable domain is KAGVTQTPRYLIKTRGQQVTLSCSPISGHRSVSWYQQTPGQGLQFLFEYFSETQRNKGNFPGRFSGRQFSNSRSEMNVSTLELGDSALYLCASSLSDSNEKLFFGSGTQLSVL.

V gene TRBV6-2 or TRBV6-3 combines with J gene TRBJ2-5; 7 bases map to TRBD1. The V segment lost 3 bases and the J segment 4 bases; nucleotides outside the gene matches: 5. This CDR3 has 14 amino acids. Germline V lookup: CDR1 MNHEY, CDR2 SVGEGT. The CDR3 here is CASSYGDRVETQYF. In DNA form, the CDR3 reads TGTGCCAGCAGTTATGGTGACAGGGTAGAGACCCAGTACTTC.